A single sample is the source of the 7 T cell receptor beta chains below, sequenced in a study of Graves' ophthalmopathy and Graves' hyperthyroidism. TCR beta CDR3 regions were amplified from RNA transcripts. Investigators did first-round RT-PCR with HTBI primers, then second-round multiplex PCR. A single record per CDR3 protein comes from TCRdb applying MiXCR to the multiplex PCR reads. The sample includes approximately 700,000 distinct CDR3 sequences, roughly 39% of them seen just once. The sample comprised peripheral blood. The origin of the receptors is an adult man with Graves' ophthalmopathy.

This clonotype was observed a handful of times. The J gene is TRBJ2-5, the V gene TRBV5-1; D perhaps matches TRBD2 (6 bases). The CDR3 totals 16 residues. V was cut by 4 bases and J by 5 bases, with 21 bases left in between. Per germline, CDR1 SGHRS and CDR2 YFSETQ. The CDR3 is CASSPINSLGGETQYF. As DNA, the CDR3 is TGCGCCAGCAGCCCAATTAACAGTCTTGGGGGGGAGACCCAGTACTTC.

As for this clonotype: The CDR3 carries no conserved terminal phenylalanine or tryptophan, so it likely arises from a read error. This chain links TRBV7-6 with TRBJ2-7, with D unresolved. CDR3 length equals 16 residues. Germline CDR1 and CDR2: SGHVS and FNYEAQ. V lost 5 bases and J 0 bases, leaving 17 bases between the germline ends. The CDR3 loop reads CASSKVARSSSYEQYL. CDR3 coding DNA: TGTGCCAGCAGCAAAGTAGCCAGGTCGAGCTCCTACGAGCAGTACCTC.

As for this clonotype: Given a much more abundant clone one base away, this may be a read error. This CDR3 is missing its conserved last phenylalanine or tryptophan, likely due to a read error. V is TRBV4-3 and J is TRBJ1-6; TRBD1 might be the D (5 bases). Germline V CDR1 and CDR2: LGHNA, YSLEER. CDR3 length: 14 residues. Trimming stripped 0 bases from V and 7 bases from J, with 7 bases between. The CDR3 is CASSQDGGNSPLHL. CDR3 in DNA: TGCGCCAGCAGCCAAGATGGGGGGAATTCACCCCTCCACTTG.

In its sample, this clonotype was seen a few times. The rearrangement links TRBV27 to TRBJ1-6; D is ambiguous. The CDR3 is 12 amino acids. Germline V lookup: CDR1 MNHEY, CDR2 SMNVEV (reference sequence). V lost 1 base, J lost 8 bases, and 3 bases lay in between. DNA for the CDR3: TGTGCCAGCAGTTTATTGGATTCACCCCTCCACTTT. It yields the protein CASSLLDSPLHF.

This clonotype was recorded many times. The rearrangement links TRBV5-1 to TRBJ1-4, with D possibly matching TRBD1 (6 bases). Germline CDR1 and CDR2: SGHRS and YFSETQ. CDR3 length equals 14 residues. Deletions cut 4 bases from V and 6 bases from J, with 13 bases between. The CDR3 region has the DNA TGCGCCAGCAGCCTCAGGGGCCTTTATGAAAAACTGTTTTTT. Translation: CASSLRGLYEKLFF. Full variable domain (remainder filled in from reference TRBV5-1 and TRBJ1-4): KAGVTQTPRYLIKTRGQQVTLSCSPISGHRSVSWYQQTPGQGLQFLFEYFSETQRNKGNFPGRFSGRQFSNSRSEMNVSTLELGDSALYLCASSLRGLYEKLFFGSGTQLSVL.

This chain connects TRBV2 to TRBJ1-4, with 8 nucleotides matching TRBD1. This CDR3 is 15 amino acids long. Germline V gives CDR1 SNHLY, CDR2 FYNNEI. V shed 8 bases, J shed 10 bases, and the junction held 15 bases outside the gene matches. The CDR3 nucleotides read TGTGCCAGCTGTTCGACAGGGGCCGAGGATGTAAAACTGTTTTTT. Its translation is CASCSTGAEDVKLFF.

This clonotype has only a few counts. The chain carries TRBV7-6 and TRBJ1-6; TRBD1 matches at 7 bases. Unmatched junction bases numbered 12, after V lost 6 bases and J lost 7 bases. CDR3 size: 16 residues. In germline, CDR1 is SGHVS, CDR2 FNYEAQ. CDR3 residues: CASSLPGTVTNSPLHF. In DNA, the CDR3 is TGTGCCAGCAGTCTCCCCGGGACAGTAACGAATTCACCCCTCCACTTT.